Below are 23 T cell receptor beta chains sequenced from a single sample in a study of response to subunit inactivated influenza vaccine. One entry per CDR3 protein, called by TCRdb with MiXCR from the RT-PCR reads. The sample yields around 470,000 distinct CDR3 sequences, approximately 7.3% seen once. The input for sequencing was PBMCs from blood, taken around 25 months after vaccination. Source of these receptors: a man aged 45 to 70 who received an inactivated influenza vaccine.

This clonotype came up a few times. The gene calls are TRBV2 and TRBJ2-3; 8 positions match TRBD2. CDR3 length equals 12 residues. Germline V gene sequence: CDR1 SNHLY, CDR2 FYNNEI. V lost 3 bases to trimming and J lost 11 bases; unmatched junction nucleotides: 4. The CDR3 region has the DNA TGTGCCAGCAGTGATGGGCTAGCGGGGCAGTATTTT. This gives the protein CASSDGLAGQYF.

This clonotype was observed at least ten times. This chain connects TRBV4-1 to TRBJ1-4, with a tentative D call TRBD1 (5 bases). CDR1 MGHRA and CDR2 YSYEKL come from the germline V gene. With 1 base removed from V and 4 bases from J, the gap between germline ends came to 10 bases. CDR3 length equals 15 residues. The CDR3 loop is CASSQGQLGNEKLFF. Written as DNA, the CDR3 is TGCGCCAGCAGCCAAGGACAGTTAGGTAATGAAAAACTGTTTTTT.

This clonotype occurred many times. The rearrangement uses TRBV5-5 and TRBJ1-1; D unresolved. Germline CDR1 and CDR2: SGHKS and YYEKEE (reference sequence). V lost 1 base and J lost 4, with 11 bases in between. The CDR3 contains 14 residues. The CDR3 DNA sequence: TGTGCCAGCAGCTTGCAATTGGGTCCCACTGAAGCTTTCTTT. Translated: CASSLQLGPTEAFF.

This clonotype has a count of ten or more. Written as DNA, the CDR3 is TGCGCCAGCAGCCAAGTTCAGGGGAGGTACGAGCAGTACTTC. Translating gives CASSQVQGRYEQYF. J is TRBJ2-7 and V is TRBV4-3, with D perhaps given as TRBD1 or TRBD2 (6 bases each). The CDR3 loop spans 14 amino acids. The V end lost 1 base, the J end lost 4 bases, and 11 bases lay between the germline ends. Germline values: CDR1 LGHNA, CDR2 YSLEER.

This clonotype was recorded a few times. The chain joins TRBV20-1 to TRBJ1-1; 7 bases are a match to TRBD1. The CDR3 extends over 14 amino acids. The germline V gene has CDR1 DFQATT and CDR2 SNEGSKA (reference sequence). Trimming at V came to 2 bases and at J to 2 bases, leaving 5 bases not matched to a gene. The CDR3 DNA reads TGCAGTGCTAGAAAACAGGGGCCCAACACTGAAGCTTTCTTT. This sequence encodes CSARKQGPNTEAFF.

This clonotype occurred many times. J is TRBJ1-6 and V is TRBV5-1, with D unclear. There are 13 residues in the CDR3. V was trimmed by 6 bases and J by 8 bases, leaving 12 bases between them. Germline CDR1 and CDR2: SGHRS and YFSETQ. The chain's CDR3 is CASTALEDSPLHF. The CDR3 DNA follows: TGCGCCAGCACCGCTTTAGAAGATTCACCCCTCCACTTT.

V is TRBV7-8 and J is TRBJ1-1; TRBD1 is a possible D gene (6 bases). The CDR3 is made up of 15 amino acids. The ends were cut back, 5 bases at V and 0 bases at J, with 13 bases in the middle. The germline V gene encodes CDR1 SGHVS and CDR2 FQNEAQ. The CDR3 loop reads CASSGRGGLNTEAFF. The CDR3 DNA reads TGTGCCAGCAGCGGAAGGGGGGGTCTGAACACTGAAGCTTTCTTT.

CDR3 nucleotide sequence: TGTGCCAGCAGTTACTCGATAGGGAATGAAGCTTTCTTT. It specifies CASSYSIGNEAFF. This chain connects TRBV6-2 or TRBV6-3 to TRBJ1-1; D remains ambiguous. The germline V and J ends were trimmed by 0 bases and 7 bases, with 9 bases remaining between them. This CDR3 comprises 13 residues. Germline V gene lookup returns CDR1 MNHEY and CDR2 SVGEGT.

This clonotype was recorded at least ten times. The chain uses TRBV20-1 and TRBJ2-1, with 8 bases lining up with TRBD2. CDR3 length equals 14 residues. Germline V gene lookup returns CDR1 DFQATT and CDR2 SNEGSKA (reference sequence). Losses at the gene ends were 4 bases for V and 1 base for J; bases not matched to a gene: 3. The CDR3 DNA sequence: TGCAGTGCTATCGGGACTAGATCCTACAATGAGCAGTTCTTC. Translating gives CSAIGTRSYNEQFF.

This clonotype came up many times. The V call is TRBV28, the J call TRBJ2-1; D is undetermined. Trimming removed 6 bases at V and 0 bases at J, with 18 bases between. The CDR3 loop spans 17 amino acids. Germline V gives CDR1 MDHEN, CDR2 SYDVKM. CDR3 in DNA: TGTGCCAGCAGCCGGAATCGTGCTAGGAGCTCCTACAATGAGCAGTTCTTC. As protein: CASSRNRARSSYNEQFF.

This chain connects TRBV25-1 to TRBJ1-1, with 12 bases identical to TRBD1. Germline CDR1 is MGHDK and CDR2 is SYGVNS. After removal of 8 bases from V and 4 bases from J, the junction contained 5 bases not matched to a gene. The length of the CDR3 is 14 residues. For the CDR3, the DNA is TGTGCCAGCTGGGGACAGGGGGCTTTCACTGAAGCTTTCTTT. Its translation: CASWGQGAFTEAFF.

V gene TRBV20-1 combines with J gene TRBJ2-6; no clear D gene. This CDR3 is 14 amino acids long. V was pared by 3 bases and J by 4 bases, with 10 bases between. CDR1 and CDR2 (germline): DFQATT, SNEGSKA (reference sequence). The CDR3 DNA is TGCAGTGCTAGTAGGGCTGAAGGGGCCAACGTCCTGACTTTC. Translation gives CSASRAEGANVLTF.

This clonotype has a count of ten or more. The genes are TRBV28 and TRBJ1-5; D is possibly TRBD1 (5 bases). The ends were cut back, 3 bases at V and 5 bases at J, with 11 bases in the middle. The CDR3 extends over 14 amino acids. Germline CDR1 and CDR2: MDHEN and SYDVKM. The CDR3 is CASSFGVGDQPQHF. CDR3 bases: TGTGCCAGCAGTTTCGGGGTAGGGGATCAGCCCCAGCATTTT.

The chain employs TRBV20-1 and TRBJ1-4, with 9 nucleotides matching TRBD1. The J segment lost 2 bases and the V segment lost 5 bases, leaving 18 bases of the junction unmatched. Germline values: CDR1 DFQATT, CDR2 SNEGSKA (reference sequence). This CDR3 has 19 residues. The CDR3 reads CSAPAPLGTGRGTNEKLFF. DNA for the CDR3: TGCAGTGCTCCCGCCCCCCTTGGGACAGGGAGGGGCACTAATGAAAAACTGTTTTTT.

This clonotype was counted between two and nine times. CDR3 region: CASSQDRWGLLSEQFF. In DNA form, the CDR3 reads TGCGCCAGCAGCCAAGATAGGTGGGGCCTACTTTCTGAGCAGTTCTTC. This rearrangement joins TRBV4-3 to TRBJ2-1; possibly TRBD1 for D (5 bases). The CDR3 length is 16 residues. Germline-derived CDR1 and CDR2 are LGHNA and YSLEER. V lost 0 bases to trimming and J lost 9 bases, with 18 bases between them.

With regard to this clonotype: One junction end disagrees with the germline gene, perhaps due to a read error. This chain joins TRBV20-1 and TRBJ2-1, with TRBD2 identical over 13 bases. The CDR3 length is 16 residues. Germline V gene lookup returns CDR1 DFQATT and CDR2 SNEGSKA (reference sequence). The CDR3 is CCANGLAGDGFDEQFF. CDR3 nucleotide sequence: TGCTGTGCCAATGGACTAGCGGGAGACGGTTTCGATGAGCAGTTCTTC.

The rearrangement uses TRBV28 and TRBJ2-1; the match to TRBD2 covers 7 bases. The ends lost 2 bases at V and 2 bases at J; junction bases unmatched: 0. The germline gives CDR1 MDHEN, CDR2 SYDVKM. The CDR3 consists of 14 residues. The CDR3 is CASSLLAAYNEQFF. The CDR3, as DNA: TGTGCCAGCAGTTTACTAGCGGCCTACAATGAGCAGTTCTTC.

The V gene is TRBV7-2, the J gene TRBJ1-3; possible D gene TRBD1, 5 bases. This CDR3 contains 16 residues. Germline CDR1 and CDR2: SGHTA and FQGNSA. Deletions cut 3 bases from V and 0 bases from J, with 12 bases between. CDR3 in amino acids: CASSFSREYSGNTIYF. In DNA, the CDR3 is TGTGCCAGCAGCTTTTCCAGGGAGTACTCTGGAAACACCATATATTTT.

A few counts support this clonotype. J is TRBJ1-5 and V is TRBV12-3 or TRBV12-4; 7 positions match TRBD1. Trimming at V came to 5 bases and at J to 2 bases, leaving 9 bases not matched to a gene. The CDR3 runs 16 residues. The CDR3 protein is CASSPSTGARNQPQHF. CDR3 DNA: TGTGCCAGCAGTCCGAGCACAGGGGCGCGCAATCAGCCCCAGCATTTT.

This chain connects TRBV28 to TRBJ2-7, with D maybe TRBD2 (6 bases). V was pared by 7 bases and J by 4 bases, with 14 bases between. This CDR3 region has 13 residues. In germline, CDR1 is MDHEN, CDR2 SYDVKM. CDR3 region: CASNIVGGYEQYF. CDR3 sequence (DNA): TGTGCCAGCAATATAGTGGGGGGTTACGAGCAGTACTTC.

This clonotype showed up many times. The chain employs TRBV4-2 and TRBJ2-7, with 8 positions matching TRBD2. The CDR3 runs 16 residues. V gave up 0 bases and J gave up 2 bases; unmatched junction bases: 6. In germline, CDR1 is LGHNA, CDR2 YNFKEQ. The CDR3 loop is CASSQDIQAGAYEQYF. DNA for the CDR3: TGTGCCAGCAGCCAAGATATACAAGCGGGGGCCTACGAGCAGTACTTC.

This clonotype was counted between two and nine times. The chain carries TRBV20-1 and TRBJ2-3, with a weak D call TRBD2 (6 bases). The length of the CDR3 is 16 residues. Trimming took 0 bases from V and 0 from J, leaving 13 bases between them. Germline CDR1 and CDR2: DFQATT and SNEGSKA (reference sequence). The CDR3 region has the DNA TGCAGTGCTAGAGATCTCTTCGGGAGAAGCACAGATACGCAGTATTTT. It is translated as CSARDLFGRSTDTQYF.

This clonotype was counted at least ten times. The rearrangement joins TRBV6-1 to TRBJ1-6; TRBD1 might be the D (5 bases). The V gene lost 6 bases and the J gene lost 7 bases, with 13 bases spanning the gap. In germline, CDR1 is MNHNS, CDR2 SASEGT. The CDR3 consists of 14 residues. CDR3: CASRSGTQNSPLHF. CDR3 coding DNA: TGTGCCAGCAGATCCGGGACGCAGAATTCACCCCTCCACTTT.